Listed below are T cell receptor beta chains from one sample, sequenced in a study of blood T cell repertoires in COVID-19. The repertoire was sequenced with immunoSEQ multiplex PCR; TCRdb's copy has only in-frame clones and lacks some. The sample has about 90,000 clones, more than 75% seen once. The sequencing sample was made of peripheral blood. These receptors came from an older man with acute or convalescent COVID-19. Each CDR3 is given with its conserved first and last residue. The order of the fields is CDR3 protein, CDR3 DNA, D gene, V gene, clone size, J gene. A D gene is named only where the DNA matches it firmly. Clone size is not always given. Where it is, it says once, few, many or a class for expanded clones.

CDR3aa: CAIRGQHLTLPYSTDTQYF; CDR3nt: TGTGCCATCAGAGGACAGCACCTTACTCTTCCCTATAGCACAGATACGCAGTATTTT; d_gene: -; v_gene: TRBV10-3; abundance: -; j_gene: TRBJ2-3
CDR3aa: CATSSRGNTEAFF; CDR3nt: TGTGCCACCAGCAGCAGGGGGAACACTGAAGCTTTCTTT; d_gene: -; v_gene: TRBV15; abundance: once; j_gene: TRBJ1-1
CDR3aa: CASSLSATVNTEAFF; CDR3nt: TGCGCCAGCAGCTTGAGTGCGACAGTGAACACTGAAGCTTTCTTT; d_gene: -; v_gene: TRBV5-1; abundance: few; j_gene: TRBJ1-1
CDR3aa: CASSTHPGTPYYEQYF; CDR3nt: TGTGCCAGCAGCACACACCCTGGGACACCATACTACGAGCAGTACTTC; d_gene: -; v_gene: TRBV9; abundance: -; j_gene: TRBJ2-7
CDR3aa: CASSPPSGGVSGELFF; CDR3nt: TGCGCCAGCAGCCCCCCCAGCGGGGGGGTCTCCGGGGAGCTGTTTTTT; d_gene: TRBD2; v_gene: TRBV5-1; abundance: -; j_gene: TRBJ2-2
CDR3aa: CASSELGVNTEAFF; CDR3nt: TGCGCCAGCAGTGAGTTAGGGGTAAACACTGAAGCTTTCTTT; d_gene: -; v_gene: TRBV10-1; abundance: -; j_gene: TRBJ1-1
CDR3aa: CASSVGLAGGTDTQYF; CDR3nt: TGTGCCAGCAGCGTAGGACTAGCGGGGGGGACAGATACGCAGTATTTT; d_gene: TRBD2; v_gene: TRBV9; abundance: once; j_gene: TRBJ2-3
CDR3aa: CASSISFPPGGGELFF; CDR3nt: TGTGCCAGTAGTATTTCCTTCCCGCCCGGGGGTGGGGAGCTGTTTTTT; d_gene: -; v_gene: TRBV19; abundance: -; j_gene: TRBJ2-2
CDR3aa: CAWKLQGGTEAFF; CDR3nt: TGTGCCTGGAAACTGCAGGGAGGCACTGAAGCTTTCTTT; d_gene: -; v_gene: TRBV30; abundance: -; j_gene: TRBJ1-1
CDR3aa: CASSERIRGQARGYTF; CDR3nt: TGTGCCAGCAGTGAAAGGATCAGGGGGCAGGCTCGGGGCTACACCTTC; d_gene: TRBD1; v_gene: TRBV2; abundance: -; j_gene: TRBJ1-2
CDR3aa: CASSEAGGIFAHSPLHF; CDR3nt: TGTGCCAGCAGTGAAGCTGGGGGGATTTTCGCTCATTCACCCCTCCACTTT; d_gene: -; v_gene: TRBV2; abundance: -; j_gene: TRBJ1-6
CDR3aa: CASRASGATYEQYF; CDR3nt: TGTGCCAGCAGGGCTAGCGGGGCGACCTACGAGCAGTACTTC; d_gene: TRBD2; v_gene: TRBV2; abundance: -; j_gene: TRBJ2-7
CDR3aa: CASRADNEQFF; CDR3nt: TGTGCCAGCAGGGCGGACAATGAGCAGTTCTTC; d_gene: -; v_gene: TRBV7-9; abundance: -; j_gene: TRBJ2-1
CDR3aa: CASTQASGTGGIPNYGYTF; CDR3nt: TGCGCCAGCACCCAAGCCTCCGGGACAGGGGGCATTCCTAACTATGGCTACACCTTC; d_gene: TRBD1; v_gene: TRBV10-2; abundance: -; j_gene: TRBJ1-2
CDR3aa: CASSAGQGTGLQETQYF; CDR3nt: TGCGCCAGCAGCGCAGGACAAGGGACAGGGCTACAAGAGACCCAGTACTTC; d_gene: TRBD1; v_gene: TRBV5-1; abundance: -; j_gene: TRBJ2-5
CDR3aa: CASSLGQGNQPQHF; CDR3nt: TGTGCCAGCAGCCTGGGACAGGGCAATCAGCCCCAGCATTTT; d_gene: TRBD1; v_gene: TRBV7-9; abundance: -; j_gene: TRBJ1-5
CDR3aa: CASSWRLGAAANYGYTF; CDR3nt: TGTGCCAGCAGCTGGCGCTTGGGGGCCGCCGCTAACTATGGCTACACCTTC; d_gene: -; v_gene: TRBV5-4; abundance: few; j_gene: TRBJ1-2
CDR3aa: CASSQEIAGGQETQYF; CDR3nt: TGCGCCAGCAGCCAAGAAATAGCGGGGGGGCAAGAGACCCAGTACTTC; d_gene: TRBD2; v_gene: TRBV4-1; abundance: once; j_gene: TRBJ2-5
CDR3aa: CAWSPGQGAVGELFF; CDR3nt: TGTGCCTGGAGTCCCGGACAGGGGGCTGTCGGGGAGCTGTTTTTT; d_gene: TRBD1; v_gene: TRBV30; abundance: -; j_gene: TRBJ2-2
CDR3aa: CATNKPTGTTEAFF; CDR3nt: TGTGCCACCAATAAACCTACAGGGACCACTGAAGCTTTCTTT; d_gene: -; v_gene: TRBV24-1; abundance: few; j_gene: TRBJ1-1
CDR3aa: CAWSVVGGTEAFF; CDR3nt: TGTGCCTGGAGTGTAGTAGGGGGCACTGAAGCTTTCTTT; d_gene: -; v_gene: TRBV30; abundance: -; j_gene: TRBJ1-1
CDR3aa: CASSTDSILNYGYTF; CDR3nt: TGTGCCAGCAGCACGGACAGCATCCTTAACTATGGCTACACCTTC; d_gene: -; v_gene: TRBV7-9; abundance: -; j_gene: TRBJ1-2
CDR3aa: CASRRSGTGNTEAFF; CDR3nt: TGTGCCAGCAGGCGATCCGGGACAGGGAACACTGAAGCTTTCTTT; d_gene: TRBD1; v_gene: TRBV28; abundance: -; j_gene: TRBJ1-1
CDR3aa: CASSPGTGLSYEQYF; CDR3nt: TGTGCCAGCTCACCAGGGACAGGGCTCTCCTACGAGCAGTACTTC; d_gene: TRBD1; v_gene: TRBV18; abundance: few; j_gene: TRBJ2-7
CDR3aa: CASSQTLGGEAFF; CDR3nt: TGTGCCAGCAGCCAAACACTGGGGGGTGAAGCTTTCTTT; d_gene: -; v_gene: TRBV3-1/TRBV3-2; abundance: -; j_gene: TRBJ1-1
CDR3aa: CASRQLAGGTDTQYF; CDR3nt: TGTGCCAGCAGGCAACTAGCGGGGGGCACAGATACGCAGTATTTT; d_gene: TRBD2; v_gene: TRBV27; abundance: -; j_gene: TRBJ2-3
CDR3aa: CASSEARQGGPQHF; CDR3nt: TGTGCCAGCAGTGAAGCCCGGCAGGGGGGGCCCCAGCATTTT; d_gene: TRBD1; v_gene: TRBV6-1; abundance: -; j_gene: TRBJ1-5
CDR3aa: CASSDPSTVYSANEKLFF; CDR3nt: TGTGCCAGCAGTGATCCCTCGACAGTCTATTCTGCTAATGAAAAACTGTTTTTT; d_gene: -; v_gene: TRBV6-1; abundance: -; j_gene: TRBJ1-4
CDR3aa: CASSLDGYQPQHF; CDR3nt: TGTGCCAGCAGCTTGGACGGGTATCAGCCCCAGCATTTT; d_gene: -; v_gene: TRBV5-8; abundance: -; j_gene: TRBJ1-5
CDR3aa: CASKHRDSQGSTEAFF; CDR3nt: TGTGCCAGTAAGCACCGGGACAGCCAGGGGAGCACTGAAGCTTTCTTT; d_gene: TRBD1; v_gene: TRBV19; abundance: -; j_gene: TRBJ1-1
CDR3aa: CASSEGPKQETQYF; CDR3nt: TGTGCCAGCAGTGAAGGGCCAAAACAAGAGACCCAGTACTTC; d_gene: -; v_gene: TRBV2; abundance: -; j_gene: TRBJ2-5
CDR3aa: CASSLYTTGTGQPQHF; CDR3nt: TGTGCCAGCAGTCTTTACACGACAGGGACAGGACAGCCCCAGCATTTT; d_gene: TRBD1; v_gene: TRBV28; abundance: -; j_gene: TRBJ1-5
CDR3aa: CASSISGRSNQPQHF; CDR3nt: TGTGCCAGTAGTATCTCGGGGAGGAGCAATCAGCCCCAGCATTTT; d_gene: -; v_gene: TRBV19; abundance: -; j_gene: TRBJ1-5
CDR3aa: CASSLLANTEAFF; CDR3nt: TGTGCCAGCAGCTTGTTAGCGAACACTGAAGCTTTCTTT; d_gene: -; v_gene: TRBV7-3; abundance: many; j_gene: TRBJ1-1
CDR3aa: CASSSYREPVIPTNYGYTF; CDR3nt: TGTGCCAGCAGCAGTTACAGGGAACCCGTCATCCCCACGAACTATGGCTACACCTTC; d_gene: -; v_gene: TRBV7-8; abundance: -; j_gene: TRBJ1-2
CDR3aa: CASSELGAWDTEAFF; CDR3nt: TGTGCCAGCAGTGAACTGGGGGCATGGGACACTGAAGCTTTCTTT; d_gene: -; v_gene: TRBV2; abundance: -; j_gene: TRBJ1-1
CDR3aa: CATRASGLQETQYF; CDR3nt: TGTGCCACCCGGGCTAGCGGACTCCAAGAGACCCAGTACTTC; d_gene: TRBD2; v_gene: TRBV27; abundance: -; j_gene: TRBJ2-5
CDR3aa: CATFTVTRGTGELFF; CDR3nt: TGTGCCACCTTCACGGTCACTCGGGGCACCGGGGAGCTGTTTTTT; d_gene: -; v_gene: TRBV27; abundance: few; j_gene: TRBJ2-2
CDR3aa: CASSVIGDNSPLHF; CDR3nt: TGTGCCAGCAGCGTAATAGGGGATAATTCACCCCTCCACTTT; d_gene: -; v_gene: TRBV9; abundance: -; j_gene: TRBJ1-6
CDR3aa: CASSVEGAPWYEQYF; CDR3nt: TGTGCCAGCAGCGTTGAGGGCGCTCCGTGGTACGAGCAGTACTTC; d_gene: -; v_gene: TRBV5-6; abundance: -; j_gene: TRBJ2-7
CDR3aa: CASSQDNYRGETQYF; CDR3nt: TGTGCCAGCAGCCAAGATAACTATCGAGGAGAGACCCAGTACTTC; d_gene: -; v_gene: TRBV14; abundance: once; j_gene: TRBJ2-5
CDR3aa: CASSFSRWNTEAFF; CDR3nt: TGTGCCAGCAGCTTTTCTAGGTGGAACACTGAAGCTTTCTTT; d_gene: -; v_gene: TRBV28; abundance: -; j_gene: TRBJ1-1
CDR3aa: CASSVAGTRTGQETQYF; CDR3nt: TGTGCCAGCAGCGTAGCGGGGACTCGGACAGGACAAGAGACCCAGTACTTC; d_gene: -; v_gene: TRBV9; abundance: -; j_gene: TRBJ2-5
CDR3aa: CASSQAGTYNYGYTF; CDR3nt: TGTGCCAGCAGCCAGGCCGGGACATACAACTATGGCTACACCTTC; d_gene: -; v_gene: TRBV5-4; abundance: -; j_gene: TRBJ1-2
CDR3aa: CASSIWATSGEQFF; CDR3nt: TGTGCCAGTAGTATATGGGCTACTAGCGGCGAGCAGTTCTTC; d_gene: TRBD2; v_gene: TRBV19; abundance: many; j_gene: TRBJ2-1
CDR3aa: CASRFDRAPRQPQHF; CDR3nt: TGTGCCAGCAGGTTCGACAGGGCCCCCCGTCAGCCCCAGCATTTT; d_gene: TRBD1; v_gene: TRBV2; abundance: -; j_gene: TRBJ1-5
CDR3aa: CASKEADRASTNEKLFF; CDR3nt: TGTGCCAGCAAAGAAGCCGACAGGGCATCAACTAATGAAAAACTGTTTTTT; d_gene: TRBD1; v_gene: TRBV2; abundance: -; j_gene: TRBJ1-4
CDR3aa: CASSTQDRPNTEAFF; CDR3nt: TGTGCCAGTAGTACCCAGGACAGGCCGAACACTGAAGCTTTCTTT; d_gene: TRBD1; v_gene: TRBV19; abundance: -; j_gene: TRBJ1-1
CDR3aa: CASSRGWATYNSPLHF; CDR3nt: TGTGCCAGCAGCCGTGGCTGGGCGACGTATAATTCACCCCTCCACTTT; d_gene: -; v_gene: TRBV11-2; abundance: -; j_gene: TRBJ1-6
CDR3aa: CASSPASGSGNEQFF; CDR3nt: TGCGCCAGCAGCCCCGCGAGCGGGAGTGGCAATGAGCAGTTCTTC; d_gene: TRBD2; v_gene: TRBV5-1; abundance: -; j_gene: TRBJ2-1
CDR3aa: CASSYGGIPSTDTQYF; CDR3nt: TGTGCCAGCAGTTATGGGGGCATCCCTAGCACAGATACGCAGTATTTT; d_gene: -; v_gene: TRBV6-5; abundance: few; j_gene: TRBJ2-3